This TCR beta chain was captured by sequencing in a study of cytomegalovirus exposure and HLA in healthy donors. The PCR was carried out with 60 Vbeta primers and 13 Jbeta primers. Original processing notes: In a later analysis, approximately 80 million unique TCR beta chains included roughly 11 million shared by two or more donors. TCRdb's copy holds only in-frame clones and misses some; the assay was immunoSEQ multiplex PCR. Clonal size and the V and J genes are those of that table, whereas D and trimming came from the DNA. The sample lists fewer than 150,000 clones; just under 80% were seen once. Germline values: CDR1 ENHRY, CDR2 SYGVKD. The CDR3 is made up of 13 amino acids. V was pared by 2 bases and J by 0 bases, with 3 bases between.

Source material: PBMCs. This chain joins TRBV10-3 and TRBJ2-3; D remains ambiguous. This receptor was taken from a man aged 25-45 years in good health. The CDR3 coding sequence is TGTGCCATCAGTGAGCCTAGCACAGATACGCAGTATTTT. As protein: CAISEPSTDTQYF.